The 25 T cell receptor beta chains given below trace back to one sample, sequenced in a study of blood T cell repertoires in COVID-19. Sequencing used immunoSEQ multiplex PCR; TCRdb keeps in-frame clones, though not all of them. The top ten hold about 8.3% of the sample, which has some 190,000 clones, about 80% seen once. Sequencing input: peripheral blood. The receptors derive from a woman aged 80 or over with COVID-19, enrolled during active disease.

In the case of this clone: A read error may produce the germline difference seen at one junction end. The chain couples TRBV2 to TRBJ1-4, with D uncertain. Germline V gives CDR1 SNHLY, CDR2 FYNNEI. The CDR3 length is 15 residues. The DNA of the CDR3 is TGTTCCAGCAGCCCACTGGGAGCAACTAATGAAAAACTGTTTTTT. This gives the protein CSSSPLGATNEKLFF.

The rearrangement uses TRBV11-2 and TRBJ2-1, with 8 bases lining up with TRBD2. Trimming took 6 bases from V and 0 from J; bases not matched to a gene: 7. CDR1 and CDR2 from the germline V gene are SGHAT and FQNNGV. The CDR3 totals 16 residues. CDR3 sequence reads: CASSPPGGGSYNEQFF. In DNA, the CDR3 is TGTGCCAGCAGTCCCCCCGGGGGGGGCTCCTACAATGAGCAGTTCTTC. Together with reference TRBV11-2 and TRBJ2-1, the CDR3 gives the full variable domain: EAGVAQSPRYKIIEKRQSVAFWCNPISGHATLYWYQQILGQGPKLLIQFQNNGVVDDSQLPKDRFSAERLKGVDSTLKIQPAKLEDSAVYLCASSPPGGGSYNEQFFGPGTRLTVL.

J is TRBJ2-3 and V is TRBV3-1 (or the pseudogene TRBV3-2), with 7 bases fitting TRBD1. From germline, CDR1 is LGHDT and CDR2 YNNKEL (reference sequence). The V and J ends lost 9 bases and 3 bases, in that order; junction bases with no gene match: 9. The CDR3 covers 14 residues. The CDR3 protein is CASSRTGRTDTQYF. The CDR3 nucleotides are TGTGCCAGTTCCAGGACAGGTAGAACAGATACGCAGTATTTT.

The gene calls are TRBV3-1 (or the pseudogene TRBV3-2) and TRBJ2-2, with D perhaps TRBD1 (6 bases). Trimming removed 1 base at V and 7 bases at J, with 16 bases between. Germline V lookup: CDR1 LGHDT, CDR2 YNNKEL (reference sequence). The CDR3 spans 16 residues. CDR3: CASSQGFLGASGELFF. CDR3 sequence (DNA): TGTGCCAGCAGCCAAGGATTTCTGGGGGCAAGCGGGGAGCTGTTTTTT.

The chain recombines TRBV27 with TRBJ1-1; 9 bases match TRBD1. This CDR3 comprises 17 residues. Per germline, CDR1 MNHEY and CDR2 SMNVEV (reference sequence). After removal of 5 bases from V and 1 base from J, the junction contained 11 bases not matched to a gene. This CDR3 is CASSPYRGRPPNTEAFF. The CDR3 region has the DNA TGTGCCAGCAGTCCATACAGGGGGCGTCCGCCGAACACTGAAGCTTTCTTT.

DNA of the CDR3: TGTGCCAGCAGCTCTAGCGGGGCCGACTCCTACAATGAGCAGTTCTTC. It is translated as CASSSSGADSYNEQFF. This chain uses TRBV7-9 with TRBJ2-1; 9 bases map to TRBD2. After removal of 4 bases from V and 0 bases from J, the junction contained 4 bases not matched to a gene. CDR3 size: 16 residues. The V gene's germline CDR1 is SEHNR and CDR2 FQNEAQ (reference sequence).

This clone has only a few counts. The chain combines TRBV20-1 with TRBJ1-1; D not certain. V was pared by 5 bases and J by 2 bases, with 6 bases between. CDR1 DFQATT and CDR2 SNEGSKA come from the germline V gene (reference sequence). The CDR3 runs to 11 residues. The CDR3 region is CSAGSNTEAFF. The CDR3 DNA reads TGCAGTGCTGGGAGTAACACTGAAGCTTTCTTT.

This clone was detected only a few times. The rearrangement uses TRBV15 and TRBJ2-7, with a weak D call TRBD1 (5 bases). This CDR3 is 15 amino acids long. Germline V lookup: CDR1 LNHNV, CDR2 YYDKDF (reference sequence). The V gene lost 3 bases and the J gene lost 0 bases, with 12 bases spanning the gap. CDR3 sequence: CATSSQGMVSYEQYF. The CDR3 DNA follows: TGTGCCACCAGCAGCCAGGGTATGGTCTCCTACGAGCAGTACTTC.

This chain joins TRBV7-2 and TRBJ2-5, with TRBD2 matching over 9 bases. The CDR3 has 14 residues. The germline V gene encodes CDR1 SGHTA and CDR2 FQGNSA. V lost 5 bases, J lost 6 bases, and 7 bases stayed unmatched. CDR3: CASSQPSGVQTQYF. The CDR3 bases are TGTGCCAGCAGCCAACCTAGCGGGGTGCAGACCCAGTACTTC.

The chain combines TRBV7-3 with TRBJ2-7, with D perhaps matching TRBD2 (6 bases). CDR1 and CDR2 (germline): SGHTA, FQGTGA. V lost 3 bases, J lost 6 bases, and 12 bases lay in between. The CDR3 contains 13 residues. The CDR3 DNA is TGTGCCAGCAGCTTGGAGGGATCCCTCGAGCAGTACTTC. Translating it yields CASSLEGSLEQYF. The full variable domain, completed using reference TRBV7-3 and TRBJ2-7, is GAGVSQTPSNKVTEKGKYVELRCDPISGHTALYWYRQSLGQGPEFLIYFQGTGAADDSGLPNDRFFAVRPEGSVSTLKIQRTERGDSAVYLCASSLEGSLEQYFGPGTRLTVT.

V is TRBV3-1 (or the pseudogene TRBV3-2) and J is TRBJ2-3, with 8 nucleotides matching TRBD2. Losses at the gene ends were 3 bases for V and 4 bases for J; bases not matched to a gene: 9. Germline assignment: CDR1 LGHDT and CDR2 YNNKEL (reference sequence). The CDR3 is made up of 16 amino acids. The CDR3 sequence is CASSHAGGGPSDTQYF. CDR3 in DNA: TGTGCCAGCAGCCATGCCGGCGGGGGGCCCTCAGATACGCAGTATTTT.

V is TRBV19 and J is TRBJ2-3; D gene uncertain. CDR3 size: 11 residues. Germline loops: CDR1 LNHDA, CDR2 SQIVND (reference sequence). The V and J ends lost 9 bases and 2 bases respectively, with 6 bases between them. The CDR3 protein is CASGYTDTQYF. The CDR3 DNA is TGTGCCAGCGGGTACACAGATACGCAGTATTTT.

The rearrangement uses TRBV4-1 and TRBJ1-1; D perhaps matches TRBD1 (5 bases). V gave up 2 bases and J gave up 8 bases, with 12 bases separating them. This CDR3 spans 13 amino acids. Germline V gene sequence: CDR1 MGHRA, CDR2 YSYEKL. For the CDR3, the DNA is TGCGCCAGCAGCCAACAGACAGCTTCGGAAGCTTTCTTT. It encodes CASSQQTASEAFF.

The chain combines TRBV2 with TRBJ2-1; 8 bases align to TRBD2. Germline assignment: CDR1 SNHLY and CDR2 FYNNEI. Germline trimming cut 6 bases from V and 6 bases from J; bases unmatched to any gene: 13. The length of the CDR3 is 16 residues. CDR3 nucleotide sequence: TGTGCCAGCAGCGGGGGGGGGCTAGCGGCGGCCAATGAGCAGTTCTTC. Residues: CASSGGGLAAANEQFF.

The chain has TRBV3-1 (or the pseudogene TRBV3-2) and TRBJ1-1; D is unresolved. The CDR3 extends over 12 amino acids. Germline CDR1 and CDR2: LGHDT and YNNKEL (reference sequence). The germline V and J ends were trimmed by 3 bases and 3 bases, with 5 bases remaining between them. CDR3 DNA: TGTGCCAGCAGCCAGAGTTACACTGAAGCTTTCTTT. It is translated as CASSQSYTEAFF.

This clone was detected only a few times. This chain connects TRBV6-5 to TRBJ1-1; 8 bases are a match to TRBD1. The germline V gene has CDR1 MNHEY and CDR2 SVGAGI. Unmatched junction bases numbered 9, after V lost 7 bases and J lost 2 bases. The CDR3 has 15 residues. CDR3 protein: CASKEGQERNTEAFF. In nucleotides, the CDR3 is TGTGCCAGCAAGGAGGGACAGGAAAGAAACACTGAAGCTTTCTTT.

The V and J genes are TRBV19 and TRBJ1-5; D is unclear. The CDR3 runs 14 residues. From germline, CDR1 is LNHDA and CDR2 SQIVND (reference sequence). Trimming pared 3 bases from V and 3 bases from J, leaving 9 bases between. CDR3 bases: TGTGCCAGTAGTATGGCACAGTTCAATCAGCCCCAGCATTTT. Translated: CASSMAQFNQPQHF.

This chain joins TRBV12-3 or TRBV12-4 and TRBJ2-7; TRBD1 might be the D (5 bases). The germline V and J ends were trimmed by 6 bases and 5 bases, with 14 bases remaining between them. There are 13 residues in the CDR3. The CDR3 loop reads CASRSQGSDEQYF. CDR3 in DNA: TGTGCCAGCAGATCCCAGGGTTCGGACGAGCAGTACTTC.

The chain recombines TRBV5-4 with TRBJ1-2, with D unclear. Trimming removed 0 bases from V and 2 bases from J, with 8 bases in between. This CDR3 is built from 14 residues. CDR1 and CDR2 (germline): SGHNT, YYREEE (reference sequence). The CDR3 nucleotides are TGTGCCAGCAGCTTGGCCCTGGAGAACTATGGCTACACCTTC. It encodes CASSLALENYGYTF.

There are a few counts of this clone. The chain combines TRBV6-4 with TRBJ1-2, with 7 nucleotides matching TRBD1. This CDR3 region has 13 residues. Germline V gene data show CDR1 as MRHNA and CDR2 as SNTAGT. Trimming cost V 10 bases and J 3 bases; bases outside gene matches: 8. The CDR3, as DNA: TGTGCCATCACAGGGGAGTTCGACTATGGCTACACCTTC. Its protein is CAITGEFDYGYTF.

This chain links TRBV19 with TRBJ1-2; D ambiguous. CDR1 and CDR2 from the germline V gene are LNHDA and SQIVND (reference sequence). The V gene lost 4 bases and the J gene lost 3 bases, with 15 bases spanning the gap. This CDR3 spans 15 amino acids. CDR3 residues: CASSKRVPRDYGYTF. CDR3 bases: TGTGCCAGTAGTAAGAGGGTGCCTCGGGACTATGGCTACACCTTC.

The V call is TRBV7-9, the J call TRBJ2-2; D may be TRBD1 (5 bases). Deletions cut 3 bases from V and 2 bases from J, with 7 bases between. CDR3 size: 14 residues. Germline V gives CDR1 SEHNR, CDR2 FQNEAQ (reference sequence). The CDR3 region has the DNA TGTGCCAGCAGCTTCGACAGTAACACCGGGGAGCTGTTTTTT. It specifies CASSFDSNTGELFF.

This clone has just a few counts. The rearrangement links TRBV5-1 to TRBJ1-6; 7 nucleotides line up with TRBD1. J gave up 10 bases and V 7 bases, and 14 bases lay outside the gene matches. This CDR3 is 15 amino acids long. Germline loops: CDR1 SGHRS, CDR2 YFSETQ. The CDR3 DNA follows: TGCGCCAGCCGTCTTGCGTACAGGGGCGGATCACCCCTCCACTTT. Protein product: CASRLAYRGGSPLHF.

V is TRBV5-1 and J is TRBJ1-3; unclear D gene. This CDR3 spans 15 amino acids. Trimming removed 0 bases at V and 0 bases at J, with 7 bases between. Per germline, CDR1 SGHRS and CDR2 YFSETQ. The DNA for the CDR3 is TGCGCCAGCAGCTTGGCCGGTGTCTCTGGAAACACCATATATTTT. Residues: CASSLAGVSGNTIYF. The full variable domain, rest sourced from reference TRBV5-1 and TRBJ1-3, is KAGVTQTPRYLIKTRGQQVTLSCSPISGHRSVSWYQQTPGQGLQFLFEYFSETQRNKGNFPGRFSGRQFSNSRSEMNVSTLELGDSALYLCASSLAGVSGNTIYFGEGSWLTVV.

V usage is TRBV19 and J usage is TRBJ2-7; the match to TRBD1 covers 9 bases. J lost 2 bases, V lost 7 bases, and 6 bases had no gene match. The CDR3 loop spans 14 amino acids. In germline, CDR1 is LNHDA, CDR2 SQIVND (reference sequence). The CDR3 bases are TGTGCCAGTAACCCGGGACAGGGTACCTACGAGCAGTACTTC. Encoded protein: CASNPGQGTYEQYF. Complete variable domain (other parts from reference TRBV19 and TRBJ2-7): DGGITQSPKYLFRKEGQNVTLSCEQNLNHDAMYWYRQDPGQGLRLIYYSQIVNDFQKGDIAEGYSVSREKKESFPLTVTSAQKNPTAFYLCASNPGQGTYEQYFGPGTRLTVT.